The sequence of this T cell receptor (beta chain) was determined in a study of CD8 T cells in ankylosing spondylitis. Germline lookup yields CDR1 SGHRS and CDR2 YFSETQ. Trimming stripped 2 bases from V and 2 bases from J, with 10 bases between. The CDR3 is made up of 15 amino acids. TCRdb called the 5' RACE reads again in MiXCR, with one record for every CDR3 protein. The sample includes roughly 260,000 distinct CDR3 sequences, roughly 20% seen only once; the top ten take around 7.8%. The source is a male donor with ankylosing spondylitis or in good health (not recorded which). Sequencing input: blood, either unsorted or a sorted T cell fraction (not recorded which). The chain recombines TRBV5-1 with TRBJ2-2; D may be TRBD1 or TRBD2 (5 bases each). The CDR3 spells CASSFPRDNTGELFF. The DNA for the CDR3 is TGCGCCAGCAGCTTCCCCAGGGACAACACCGGGGAGCTGTTTTTT. Full variable domain (outside the CDR3, taken from reference TRBV5-1 and TRBJ2-2): KAGVTQTPRYLIKTRGQQVTLSCSPISGHRSVSWYQQTPGQGLQFLFEYFSETQRNKGNFPGRFSGRQFSNSRSEMNVSTLELGDSALYLCASSFPRDNTGELFFGEGSRLTVL.